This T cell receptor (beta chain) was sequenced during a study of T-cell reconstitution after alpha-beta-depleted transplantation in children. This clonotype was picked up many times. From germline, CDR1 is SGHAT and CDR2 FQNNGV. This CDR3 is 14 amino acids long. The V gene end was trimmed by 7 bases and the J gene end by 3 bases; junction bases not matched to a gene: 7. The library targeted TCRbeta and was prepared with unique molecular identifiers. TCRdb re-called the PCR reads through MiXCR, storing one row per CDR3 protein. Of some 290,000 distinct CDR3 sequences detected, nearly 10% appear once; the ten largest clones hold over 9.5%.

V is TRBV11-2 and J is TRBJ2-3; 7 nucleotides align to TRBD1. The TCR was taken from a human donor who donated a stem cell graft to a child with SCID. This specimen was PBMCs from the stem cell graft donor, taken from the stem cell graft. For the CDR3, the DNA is TGTGCCAGCACCCCGGGACAGACAACAGATACGCAGTATTTT. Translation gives CASTPGQTTDTQYF.